This T cell receptor (beta chain) emerged from a study of Ad26.COV2.S vaccination and SARS-CoV-2 variants. The study's findings and limits: Reports say spike-specific CD8+ and CD4+ T cell responses covered substantial breadth after vaccination.

Sequencing used immunoSEQ multiplex PCR; TCRdb keeps in-frame clones, though not all of them. The sample yields 100,000 or so clones, around 80% seen once. With regard to this clone: The antigen remains unidentified. The identical CDR3 is also encoded by other nucleotide sequences in the sample.

The CDR3 runs 15 residues. Germline CDR1 and CDR2: SGDLS and YYNGEE. V was pared by 3 bases and J by 4 bases, with 7 bases of the junction left unmatched. This sample comprised peripheral blood, obtained after recovery from COVID-19. The chain links TRBV9 to TRBJ2-1; 7 positions agree with TRBD1. The receptor was derived from a human donor who had recovered from COVID-19. CDR3 sequence reads: CASSARQGTYNEQFF. The CDR3, as DNA: TGTGCCAGCAGCGCAAGACAGGGTACATACAATGAGCAGTTCTTC.